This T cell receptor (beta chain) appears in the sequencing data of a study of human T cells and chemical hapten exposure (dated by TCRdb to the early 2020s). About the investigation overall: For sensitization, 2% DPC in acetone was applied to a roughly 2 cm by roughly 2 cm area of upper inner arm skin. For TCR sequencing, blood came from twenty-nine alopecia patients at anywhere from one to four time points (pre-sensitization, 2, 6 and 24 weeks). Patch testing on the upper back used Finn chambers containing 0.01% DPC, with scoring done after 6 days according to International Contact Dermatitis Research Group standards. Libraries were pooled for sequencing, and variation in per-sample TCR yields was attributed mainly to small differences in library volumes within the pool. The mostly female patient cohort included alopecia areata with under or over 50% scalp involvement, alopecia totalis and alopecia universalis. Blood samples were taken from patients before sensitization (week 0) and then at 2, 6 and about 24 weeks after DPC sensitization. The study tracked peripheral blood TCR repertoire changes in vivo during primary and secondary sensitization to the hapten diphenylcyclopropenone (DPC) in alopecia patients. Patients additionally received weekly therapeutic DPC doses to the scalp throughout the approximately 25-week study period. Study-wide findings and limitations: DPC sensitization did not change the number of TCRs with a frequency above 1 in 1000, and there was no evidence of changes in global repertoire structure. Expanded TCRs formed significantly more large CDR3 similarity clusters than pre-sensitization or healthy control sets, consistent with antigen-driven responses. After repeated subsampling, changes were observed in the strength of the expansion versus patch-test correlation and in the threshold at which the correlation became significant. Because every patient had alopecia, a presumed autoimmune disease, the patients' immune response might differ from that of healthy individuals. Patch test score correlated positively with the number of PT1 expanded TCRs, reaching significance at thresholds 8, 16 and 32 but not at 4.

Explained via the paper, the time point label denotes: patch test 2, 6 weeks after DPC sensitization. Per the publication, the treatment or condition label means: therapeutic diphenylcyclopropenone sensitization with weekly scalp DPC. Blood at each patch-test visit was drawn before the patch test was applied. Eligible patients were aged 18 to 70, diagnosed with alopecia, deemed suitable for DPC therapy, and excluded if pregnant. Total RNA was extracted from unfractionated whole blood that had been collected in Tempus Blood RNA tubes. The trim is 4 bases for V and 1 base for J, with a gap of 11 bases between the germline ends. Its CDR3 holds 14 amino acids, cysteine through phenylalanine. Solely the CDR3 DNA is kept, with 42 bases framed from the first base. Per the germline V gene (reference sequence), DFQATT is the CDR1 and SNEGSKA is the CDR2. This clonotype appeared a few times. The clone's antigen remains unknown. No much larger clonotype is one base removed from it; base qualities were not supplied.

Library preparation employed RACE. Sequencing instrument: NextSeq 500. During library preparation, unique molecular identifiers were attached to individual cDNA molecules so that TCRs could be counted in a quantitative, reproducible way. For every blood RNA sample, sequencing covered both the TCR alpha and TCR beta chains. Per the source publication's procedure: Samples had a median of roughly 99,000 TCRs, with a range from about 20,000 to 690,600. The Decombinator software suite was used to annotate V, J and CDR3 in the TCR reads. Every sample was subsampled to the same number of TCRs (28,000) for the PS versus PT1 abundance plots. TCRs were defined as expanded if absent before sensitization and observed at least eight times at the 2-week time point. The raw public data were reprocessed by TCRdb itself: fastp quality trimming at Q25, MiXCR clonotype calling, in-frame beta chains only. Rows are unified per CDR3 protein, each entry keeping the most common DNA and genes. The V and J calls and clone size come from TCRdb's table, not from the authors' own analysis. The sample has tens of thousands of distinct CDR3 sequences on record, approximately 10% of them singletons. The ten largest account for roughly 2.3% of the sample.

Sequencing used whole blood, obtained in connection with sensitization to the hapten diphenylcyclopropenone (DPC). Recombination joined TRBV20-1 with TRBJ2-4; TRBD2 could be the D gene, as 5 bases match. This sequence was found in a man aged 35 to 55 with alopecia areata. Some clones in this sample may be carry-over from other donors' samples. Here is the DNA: TGCAGTGCTAACGGGGATCTGGCCAAAAACATTCAGTACTTC. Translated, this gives CSANGDLAKNIQYF.